These T cell receptor beta chains were read from a single sample in a study of blood T cell repertoires in COVID-19. TCRdb keeps only in-frame clones here, not all; method: immunoSEQ multiplex PCR. Of about 260,000 clones in the sample, 75% to 90% were seen once. What was sequenced was peripheral blood. These TCRs come from a man aged 25 to 45 with active or convalescent COVID-19. The conserved cysteine and the conserved F or W are not part of the CDR3 here. The D gene is left open where the match is weak.

d_call j_call v_call cdr3_aa
TRBD1 TRBJ2-7 TRBV4-1 ASSPERDPGQGTYEQY
. TRBJ2-7 TRBV4-1 ASSAGSNYEQY
. TRBJ2-7 TRBV15 ATSRVLDSYEQY
. TRBJ1-4 TRBV30 AWTAAESPNEKLF
. TRBJ1-3 TRBV6-6 ASRTRVNSGNTIY
TRBD1 TRBJ1-5 TRBV7-2 ASSLIWDRGLQPQH
. TRBJ1-4 TRBV19 ASSQDEKLF
. TRBJ1-5 TRBV27 ASRIGGNQPQH
TRBD1 TRBJ1-2 TRBV6-6 ASSYVATGDGYT
. TRBJ1-1 TRBV7-9 ASSLSGNGNTEAF
TRBD1 TRBJ1-1 TRBV6-5 ASRGQGSTEAF
. TRBJ1-2 TRBV19 ASSMSGGGFANYGYT
TRBD2 TRBJ2-3 TRBV7-2 ASSLAALAGGYTDTQY
. TRBJ1-1 TRBV25-1 ASSDERSEAF
. TRBJ1-1 TRBV13 ASSLYGQSGTEAF
. TRBJ1-2 TRBV20-1 SASAQGNYGYT
. TRBJ1-2 TRBV5-1 ASSLVTDHGYT
. TRBJ1-5 TRBV30 AWSVSILGRGRSNQPQH
TRBD1 TRBJ1-2 TRBV7-2 ASSPTRPGGRGYGYT
TRBD1 TRBJ2-7 TRBV6-2/TRBV6-3 ASSLLPGQGQYEQY
. TRBJ1-5 TRBV7-8 ASSLHQRGQPQH
TRBD2 TRBJ2-3 TRBV4-2 ASSQAVTGGPSDTQY
. TRBJ1-2 TRBV6-5 ASSSKGGNYGYT
TRBD2 TRBJ2-3 TRBV7-9 ASSWRAGGTDTQY
. TRBJ2-6 TRBV6-2/TRBV6-3 ASSYLLLTGSGANVLT
TRBD2 TRBJ2-3 TRBV4-1 ASRGTAWGGDTDTQY
. TRBJ1-5 TRBV4-3 ASSQDGTPNQPQH
. TRBJ2-3 TRBV2 ASSERVSRTPTDTQY
. TRBJ2-7 TRBV15 ATSRDGQGSYYEQY